This T cell receptor beta chain was recorded in a study of cytomegalovirus exposure and HLA in healthy donors. At the level of the study: The Caucasian-associated ancestry cluster contained approximately 81% of the approximately 430 genotyped donors.

With regard to this clone: Its antigen is as yet unknown.

Study results and limitations: Listed as cytomegalovirus-associated were roughly 180 TCR beta chains.

Per the germline V gene, CDR1 is SGHTA and CDR2 is FQGNSA. There are 13 residues in the CDR3. Trimming took off 5 bases at V and 1 base at J, with 8 bases between the two ends. The PCR used 60 Vbeta and 13 Jbeta primers. This table comes from immunoSEQ multiplex PCR, and its TCRdb copy is limited to in-frame clones, with some not included. The table includes 95,000 to 150,000 clones, over 9.5% detected once. The sequencing input was PBMCs. This chain joins TRBV7-2 and TRBJ1-2; D is possibly TRBD1 (6 bases). This TCR derives from a young woman in good health and CMV-seropositive. The CDR3 region is CASSRTDNYGYTF. CDR3 nucleotides: TGTGCCAGCAGCCGGACAGATAACTATGGCTACACCTTC.